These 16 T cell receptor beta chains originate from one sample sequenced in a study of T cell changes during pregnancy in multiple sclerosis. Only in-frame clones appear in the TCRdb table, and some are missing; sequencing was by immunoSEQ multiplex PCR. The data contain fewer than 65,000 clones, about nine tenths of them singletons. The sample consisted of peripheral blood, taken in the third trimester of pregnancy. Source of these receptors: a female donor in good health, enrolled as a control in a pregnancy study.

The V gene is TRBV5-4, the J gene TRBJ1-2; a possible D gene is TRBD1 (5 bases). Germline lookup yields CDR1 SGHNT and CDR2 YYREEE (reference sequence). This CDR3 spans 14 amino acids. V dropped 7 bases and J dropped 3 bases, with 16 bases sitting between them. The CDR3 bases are TGTGCCAGCTCCCCCAGTGGGGGGGACTATGGCTACACCTTC. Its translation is CASSPSGGDYGYTF.

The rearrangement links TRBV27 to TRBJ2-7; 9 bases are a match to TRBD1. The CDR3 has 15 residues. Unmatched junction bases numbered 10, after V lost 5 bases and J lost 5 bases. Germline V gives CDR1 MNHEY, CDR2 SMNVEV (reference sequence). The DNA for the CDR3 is TGTGCCAGCAGTCCTCACAGGGGGCGAGATAACGAGCAGTACTTC. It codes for CASSPHRGRDNEQYF.

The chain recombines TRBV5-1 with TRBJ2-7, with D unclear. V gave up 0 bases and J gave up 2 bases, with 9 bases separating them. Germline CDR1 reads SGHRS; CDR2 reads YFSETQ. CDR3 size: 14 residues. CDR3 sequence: CASSLAARTYEQYF. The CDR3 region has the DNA TGCGCCAGCAGCTTGGCCGCCAGAACCTACGAGCAGTACTTC.

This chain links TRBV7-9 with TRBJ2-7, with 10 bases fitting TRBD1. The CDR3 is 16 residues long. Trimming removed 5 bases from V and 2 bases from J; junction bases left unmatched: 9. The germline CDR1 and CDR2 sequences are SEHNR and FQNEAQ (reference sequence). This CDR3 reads CASSPPSGQGAYEQYF. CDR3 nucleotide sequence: TGTGCCAGCAGCCCACCCTCTGGACAGGGGGCCTACGAGCAGTACTTC.

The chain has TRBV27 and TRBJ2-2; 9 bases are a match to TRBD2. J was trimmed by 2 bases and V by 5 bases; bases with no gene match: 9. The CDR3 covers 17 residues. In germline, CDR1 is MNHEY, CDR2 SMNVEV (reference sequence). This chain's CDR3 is CASSPISGGYNTGELFF. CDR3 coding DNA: TGTGCCAGCAGTCCCATTAGCGGGGGATATAACACCGGGGAGCTGTTTTTT.

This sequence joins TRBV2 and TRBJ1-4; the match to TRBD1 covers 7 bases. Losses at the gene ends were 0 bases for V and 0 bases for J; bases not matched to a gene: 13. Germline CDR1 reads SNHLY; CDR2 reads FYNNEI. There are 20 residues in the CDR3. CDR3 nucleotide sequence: TGTGCCAGCAGTGAAGCGCTTCGGTGGACAGGCTTTGCAACTAATGAAAAACTGTTTTTT. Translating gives CASSEALRWTGFATNEKLFF.

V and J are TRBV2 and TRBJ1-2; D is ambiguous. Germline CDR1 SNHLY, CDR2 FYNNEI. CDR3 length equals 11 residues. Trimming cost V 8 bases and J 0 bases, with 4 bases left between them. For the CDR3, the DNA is TGTGCCAGCCCGGCTAACTATGGCTACACCTTC. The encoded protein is CASPANYGYTF.

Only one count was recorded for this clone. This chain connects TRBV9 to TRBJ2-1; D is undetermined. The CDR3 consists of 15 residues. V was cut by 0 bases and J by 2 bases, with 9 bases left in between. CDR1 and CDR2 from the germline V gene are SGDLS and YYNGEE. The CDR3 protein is CASSVDGSTYNEQFF. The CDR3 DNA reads TGTGCCAGCAGCGTAGACGGGTCAACCTACAATGAGCAGTTCTTC.

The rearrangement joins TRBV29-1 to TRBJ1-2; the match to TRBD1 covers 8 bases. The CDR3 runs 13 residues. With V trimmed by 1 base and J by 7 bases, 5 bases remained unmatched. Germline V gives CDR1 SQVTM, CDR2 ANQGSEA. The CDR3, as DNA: TGCAGCGTTGAAGGACAGGGGATAGTTGGCTACACCTTC. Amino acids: CSVEGQGIVGYTF.

As DNA, the CDR3 is TGTGCCAGTAGTCGGACTGTAACCTACGAGCAGTACTTC. This gives the protein CASSRTVTYEQYF. The V gene is TRBV19, the J gene TRBJ2-7, with D possibly matching TRBD2 (5 bases). This CDR3 is 13 amino acids long. The V end lost 5 bases, the J end lost 2 bases, and 10 bases lay between the germline ends. Germline CDR1 is LNHDA and CDR2 is SQIVND (reference sequence). Together with reference TRBV19 and TRBJ2-7, the CDR3 gives the full variable domain: DGGITQSPKYLFRKEGQNVTLSCEQNLNHDAMYWYRQDPGQGLRLIYYSQIVNDFQKGDIAEGYSVSREKKESFPLTVTSAQKNPTAFYLCASSRTVTYEQYFGPGTRLTVT.

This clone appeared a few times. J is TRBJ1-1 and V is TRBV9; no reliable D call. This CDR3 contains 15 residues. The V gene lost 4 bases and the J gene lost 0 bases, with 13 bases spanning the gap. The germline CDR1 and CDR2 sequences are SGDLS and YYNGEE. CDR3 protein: CASSLNWAMNTEAFF. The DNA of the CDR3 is TGTGCCAGCAGCCTAAACTGGGCCATGAACACTGAAGCTTTCTTT.

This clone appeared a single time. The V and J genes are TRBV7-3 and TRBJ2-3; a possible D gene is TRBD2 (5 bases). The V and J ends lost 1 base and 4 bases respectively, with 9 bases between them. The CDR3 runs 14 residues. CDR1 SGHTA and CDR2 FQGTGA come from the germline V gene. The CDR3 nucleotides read TGTGCCAGCAGCTTAAGTCCTAGCCCAGATACGCAGTATTTT. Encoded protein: CASSLSPSPDTQYF.

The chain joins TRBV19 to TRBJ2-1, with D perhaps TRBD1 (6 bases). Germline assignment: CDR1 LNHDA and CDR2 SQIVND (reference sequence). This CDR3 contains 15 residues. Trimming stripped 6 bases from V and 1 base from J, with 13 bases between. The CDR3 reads CASSADRSSYNEQFF. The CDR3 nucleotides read TGTGCCAGTAGCGCGGACAGATCTTCCTACAATGAGCAGTTCTTC.

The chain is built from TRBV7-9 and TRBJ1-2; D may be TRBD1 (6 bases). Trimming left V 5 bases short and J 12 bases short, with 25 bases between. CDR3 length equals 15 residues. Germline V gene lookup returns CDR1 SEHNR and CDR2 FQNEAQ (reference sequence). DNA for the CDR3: TGTGCCAGCAGCCACAACAGGGTTTTAGGAGGATCCGACACCTTC. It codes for CASSHNRVLGGSDTF.

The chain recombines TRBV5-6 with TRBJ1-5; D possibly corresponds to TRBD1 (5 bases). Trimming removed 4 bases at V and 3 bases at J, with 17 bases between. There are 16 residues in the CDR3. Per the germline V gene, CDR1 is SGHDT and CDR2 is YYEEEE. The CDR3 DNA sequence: TGTGCCAGCAGCCACCGCGGGGGGGGAATCAATCAGCCCCAGCATTTT. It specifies CASSHRGGGINQPQHF.

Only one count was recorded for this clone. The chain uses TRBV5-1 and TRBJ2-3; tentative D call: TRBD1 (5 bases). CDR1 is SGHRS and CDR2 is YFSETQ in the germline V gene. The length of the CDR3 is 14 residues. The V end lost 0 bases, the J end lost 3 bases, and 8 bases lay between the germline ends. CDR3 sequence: CASSLAQATDTQYF. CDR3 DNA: TGCGCCAGCAGCTTGGCACAGGCGACAGATACGCAGTATTTT.